This T cell receptor (beta chain) came from a study of patients and donors after allogeneic stem cell transplantation. MiXCR, run by TCRdb on the RT-PCR reads, gives a single entry per CDR3 protein. The repertoire holds some 1,600 distinct CDR3 sequences, with around a fifth as singletons. The CDR3 has 14 residues. Trimming took 4 bases from V and 1 from J, leaving 10 bases between them. Germline V CDR1 and CDR2: SGHKS, YYEKEE (reference sequence). The clonotype comes from a human donor who was either an allogeneic HSCT recipient or a stem cell or donor lymphocyte infusion donor (not recorded which). It is not recorded whose cells these are; they may come from a transplant donor. Input material: blood, either unsorted or a sorted T cell fraction (not recorded which). This chain connects TRBV5-5 to TRBJ2-3; D gene unclear. CDR3 coding DNA: TGTGCCAGCAGCCAGCTCGCGGGCACAGATACGCAGTATTTT. Translating it yields CASSQLAGTDTQYF.